This entry features one T cell receptor beta chain sequence. This specimen comes from a study of control samples from healthy donors and cancer patients. Sequencing was performed with immunoSEQ multiplex PCR; in TCRdb, only in-frame clones are kept and a portion is missing. The table includes 130,000 or so clones, roughly 90% detected once. Germline V lookup: CDR1 MNHNS, CDR2 SASEGT. The CDR3 consists of 16 residues. J was trimmed by 8 bases and V by 2 bases; bases with no gene match: 10. Source material: blood. V gene TRBV6-1 combines with J gene TRBJ2-3, with 10 bases fitting TRBD2. The TCR originated in a man over 45 in good health. The CDR3 nucleotides are TGTGCCAGCAGTGAATTTTCTAGCGGGGGCTGGGGTACGCAGTATTTT. Protein: CASSEFSSGGWGTQYF.